This T cell receptor (beta chain) was retrieved from a study of graft-versus-host responses after intestinal transplantation. A remark on this clone: Its antigen is currently unknown.

This CDR3 comprises 14 residues. The V gene lost 2 bases and the J gene lost 6 bases, with 11 bases spanning the gap. Germline CDR1 reads MNHEY; CDR2 reads SMNVEV (reference sequence). TCRdb's copy holds only in-frame clones and misses some; the assay was immunoSEQ multiplex PCR. The data show 40,000 or so clones, roughly 92% seen once. The chain employs TRBV27 and TRBJ1-5; D is undetermined. This clonotype was obtained from a human donor who was the organ donor for an intestinal transplant. The specimen comprised unstimulated CD8+ T cells sorted from spleen or lymph node cells, sampled before transplant. CDR3 bases: TGTGCCAGCAGTTTAAATATGGGGATTCAGCCCCAGCATTTT. Protein sequence: CASSLNMGIQPQHF.